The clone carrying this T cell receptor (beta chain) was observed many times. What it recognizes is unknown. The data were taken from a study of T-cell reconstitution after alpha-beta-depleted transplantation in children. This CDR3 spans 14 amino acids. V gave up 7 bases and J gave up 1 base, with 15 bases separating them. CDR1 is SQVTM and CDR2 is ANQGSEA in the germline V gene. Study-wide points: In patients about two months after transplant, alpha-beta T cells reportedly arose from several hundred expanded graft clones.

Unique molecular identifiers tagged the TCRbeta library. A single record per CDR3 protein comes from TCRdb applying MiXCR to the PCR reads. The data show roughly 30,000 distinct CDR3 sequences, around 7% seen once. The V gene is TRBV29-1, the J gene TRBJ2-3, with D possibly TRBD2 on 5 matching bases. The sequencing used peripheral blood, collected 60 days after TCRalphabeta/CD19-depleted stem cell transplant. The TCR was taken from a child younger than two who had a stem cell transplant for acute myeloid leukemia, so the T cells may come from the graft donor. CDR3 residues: CSAETLARTDTQYF. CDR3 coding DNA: TGCAGCGCCGAAACCCTAGCCCGCACAGATACGCAGTATTTT.